A single sample is the source of the 21 T cell receptor beta chains below, sequenced in a study of blood T cell repertoires in COVID-19. Sequencing used immunoSEQ multiplex PCR; TCRdb keeps in-frame clones, though not all of them. The data show more than 100,000 clones, approximately 89% seen once. Sequenced input: peripheral blood. These receptors originate from a woman aged 80 or over in a cohort sampled during active COVID-19.

The chain employs TRBV2 and TRBJ1-5; the match to TRBD1 covers 7 bases. The V gene end was trimmed by 6 bases and the J gene end by 7 bases; junction bases not matched to a gene: 12. Germline values: CDR1 SNHLY, CDR2 FYNNEI. The CDR3 runs 15 residues. CDR3 protein: CASSNPPGGEQPQHF. In DNA form, the CDR3 reads TGTGCCAGCAGCAACCCCCCAGGGGGTGAGCAGCCCCAGCATTTT. Full variable domain (remainder filled in from reference TRBV2 and TRBJ1-5): EPEVTQTPSHQVTQMGQEVILRCVPISNHLYFYWYRQILGQKVEFLVSFYNNEISEKSEIFDDQFSVERPDGSNFTLKIRSTKLEDSAMYFCASSNPPGGEQPQHFGDGTRLSIL.

The chain is built from TRBV5-1 and TRBJ1-5, with D hard to call. Germline lookup yields CDR1 SGHRS and CDR2 YFSETQ. This CDR3 has 13 amino acids. With 4 bases removed from V and 5 bases from J, the gap between germline ends came to 10 bases. CDR3 sequence (DNA): TGCGCCAGCAGCGGCGGGAAAGATCAGCCCCAGCATTTT. Its translation: CASSGGKDQPQHF. Filled out from reference TRBV5-1 and TRBJ1-5, the complete variable domain reads KAGVTQTPRYLIKTRGQQVTLSCSPISGHRSVSWYQQTPGQGLQFLFEYFSETQRNKGNFPGRFSGRQFSNSRSEMNVSTLELGDSALYLCASSGGKDQPQHFGDGTRLSIL.

This chain connects TRBV2 to TRBJ2-2; 10 positions agree with TRBD2. Losses at the gene ends were 6 bases for V and 8 bases for J; bases not matched to a gene: 9. The CDR3 has 15 residues. Germline V gene lookup returns CDR1 SNHLY and CDR2 FYNNEI. As DNA, the CDR3 is TGTGCCAGCAGGGGTCTAGCGGGAGTCGTTGGGGAGCTGTTTTTT. This translates into CASRGLAGVVGELFF.

The chain joins TRBV4-1 to TRBJ2-3; TRBD2 agrees at 7 bases. This CDR3 contains 17 residues. CDR1 is MGHRA, CDR2 YSYEKL, per germline. V lost 0 bases and J lost 3; bases outside the gene matches: 9. The CDR3 region has the DNA TGCGCCAGCAGCCAAGATGGAGCGGGGAGCCGAACAGATACGCAGTATTTT. Its protein is CASSQDGAGSRTDTQYF.

V gene TRBV5-1 combines with J gene TRBJ2-1, with D possibly matching TRBD1 (6 bases). V was shortened by 1 base and J by 9 bases, with 17 bases between the two germline ends. CDR1 is SGHRS and CDR2 is YFSETQ in the germline V gene. CDR3 length: 15 amino acids. The DNA of the CDR3 is TGCGCCAGCAGCTTGAGCAGGGGAGTGAAGGGTGAGCAGTTCTTC. This encodes CASSLSRGVKGEQFF.

The chain links TRBV3-1 (or the pseudogene TRBV3-2) to TRBJ2-5, with 9 positions matching TRBD1. Germline V CDR1 and CDR2: LGHDT, YNNKEL (reference sequence). Trimming cost V 3 bases and J 4 bases; bases outside gene matches: 3. The CDR3 is 14 residues long. The CDR3, as DNA: TGTGCCAGCAGCCAGATGACAGGGGGAGAGACCCAGTACTTC. Protein product: CASSQMTGGETQYF.

With respect to this clone: Additional DNA sequences in this sample encode the identical CDR3. The chain employs TRBV3-1 (or the pseudogene TRBV3-2) and TRBJ1-4; TRBD1 matches 8 bases. Germline assignment: CDR1 LGHDT and CDR2 YNNKEL (reference sequence). After removal of 4 bases from V and 5 bases from J, the junction contained 6 bases not matched to a gene. The CDR3 extends over 15 amino acids. The CDR3 region is CASSLTRTGNEKLFF. The CDR3 DNA is TGTGCCAGCAGCCTTACTCGGACAGGGAATGAAAAACTGTTTTTT.

The chain joins TRBV6-5 to TRBJ1-5; D gene uncertain. The germline V gene encodes CDR1 MNHEY and CDR2 SVGAGI. V lost 8 bases and J lost 4, with 12 bases in between. CDR3 length: 13 residues. The CDR3 nucleotides read TGTGCCAGCGGAGTCCTTGGGAATCAGCCCCAGCATTTT. Its translation is CASGVLGNQPQHF.

The rearrangement uses TRBV7-2 and TRBJ2-3, with TRBD2 matching 9 bases. CDR3 length equals 17 residues. The V and J ends lost 0 bases and 0 bases, in that order; junction bases with no gene match: 4. Germline values: CDR1 SGHTA, CDR2 FQGNSA. The CDR3, as DNA: TGTGCCAGCAGCTTAGCCCGGACTAGCGCGAGCACAGATACGCAGTATTTT. Translated, it gives CASSLARTSASTDTQYF. The full variable domain, in which reference TRBV7-2 and TRBJ2-3 provide the parts outside the CDR3, is GAGVSQSPSNKVTEKGKDVELRCDPISGHTALYWYRQSLGQGLEFLIYFQGNSAPDKSGLPSDRFSAERTGGSVSTLTIQRTQQEDSAVYLCASSLARTSASTDTQYFGPGTRLTVL.

V and J are TRBV7-2 and TRBJ2-3; tentatively, D is TRBD1 (6 bases). V was cut by 7 bases and J by 4 bases, with 12 bases left in between. CDR3 size: 13 residues. The germline gives CDR1 SGHTA, CDR2 FQGNSA. The CDR3 DNA is TGTGCCAGCAAAAAGGGGGTCTCAGATACGCAGTATTTT. It codes for CASKKGVSDTQYF.

Only a few counts were recorded for this clone. The chain couples TRBV19 to TRBJ1-2; perhaps TRBD1 as D (6 bases). The ends were cut back, 5 bases at V and 2 bases at J, with 9 bases in the middle. This CDR3 comprises 13 residues. Germline loops: CDR1 LNHDA, CDR2 SQIVND (reference sequence). The chain's CDR3 is CASSPDRNYGYTF. DNA of the CDR3: TGTGCCAGTAGTCCCGACAGGAACTATGGCTACACCTTC.

The chain recombines TRBV7-8 with TRBJ1-2; 9 positions agree with TRBD1. V was pared by 6 bases and J by 6 bases, with 8 bases of the junction left unmatched. Germline V lookup: CDR1 SGHVS, CDR2 FQNEAQ. The CDR3 totals 14 residues. CDR3 sequence reads: CASSPVRTGDGYTF. The CDR3 DNA is TGTGCCAGCAGTCCGGTCAGGACAGGGGATGGCTACACCTTC.

The gene calls are TRBV5-1 and TRBJ1-3, with 9 bases that match TRBD1. Losses at the gene ends were 4 bases for V and 0 bases for J; bases not matched to a gene: 5. This CDR3 spans 16 amino acids. CDR1 and CDR2 (germline): SGHRS, YFSETQ. CDR3 DNA sequence: TGCGCCAGCAGCCCGGGACAGGGAAGCTCTGGAAACACCATATATTTT. Translated, it gives CASSPGQGSSGNTIYF.

CDR3 bases: TGTGCCAGCAGCTTCCTGACAGGGGCAGATACGCAGTATTTT. The encoded protein is CASSFLTGADTQYF. The chain couples TRBV5-6 to TRBJ2-3, with TRBD1 matching over 8 bases. Looked up from germline, CDR1 is SGHDT and CDR2 is YYEEEE. The CDR3 is made up of 14 amino acids. J was trimmed by 4 bases and V by 2 bases; bases with no gene match: 3. Full variable domain (rest looked up from reference TRBV5-6 and TRBJ2-3): DAGVTQSPTHLIKTRGQQVTLRCSPKSGHDTVSWYQQALGQGPQFIFQYYEEEERQRGNFPDRFSGHQFPNYSSELNVNALLLGDSALYLCASSFLTGADTQYFGPGTRLTVL.

This sequence joins TRBV14 and TRBJ1-2; the D gene is possibly TRBD1 (6 bases). Germline V gives CDR1 SGHDN, CDR2 FVKESK. The CDR3 has 14 residues. V lost 1 base and J lost 4, with 10 bases in between. The DNA for the CDR3 is TGTGCCAGCAGCCAAGGGGGGCAAGGCTATGGCTACACCTTC. As protein: CASSQGGQGYGYTF. The variable domain in full, completed from reference TRBV14 and TRBJ1-2, reads EAGVTQFPSHSVIEKGQTVTLRCDPISGHDNLYWYRRVMGKEIKFLLHFVKESKQDESGMPNNRFLAERTGGTYSTLKVQPAELEDSGVYFCASSQGGQGYGYTFGSGTRLTVV.

V and J are TRBV5-5 and TRBJ2-7; a weak D match, TRBD1 (5 bases). The CDR3 sequence is 13 residues long. Germline values: CDR1 SGHKS, CDR2 YYEKEE (reference sequence). V lost 4 bases, J lost 4 bases, and 12 bases lay in between. This CDR3 reads CASSLFGAYEQYF. The CDR3, as DNA: TGTGCCAGCAGCCTCTTTGGGGCTTACGAGCAGTACTTC.

The chain has TRBV20-1 and TRBJ1-2; 7 positions match TRBD1. The V gene's germline CDR1 is DFQATT and CDR2 SNEGSKA (reference sequence). The V gene end was trimmed by 4 bases and the J gene end by 5 bases; junction bases not matched to a gene: 1. The CDR3 runs 11 residues. CDR3: CSATGGYGYTF. The CDR3 bases are TGCAGTGCTACAGGGGGGTATGGCTACACCTTC.

V usage is TRBV6-5 and J usage is TRBJ2-7; tentative D call: TRBD1 (5 bases). With 0 bases removed from V and 2 bases from J, the gap between germline ends came to 8 bases. This CDR3 region has 14 residues. Germline assignment: CDR1 MNHEY and CDR2 SVGAGI. This chain's CDR3 is CASSYSLGAYEQYF. The CDR3 DNA sequence: TGTGCCAGCAGTTACTCTTTAGGGGCCTACGAGCAGTACTTC.

J is TRBJ2-5 and V is TRBV11-3; 16 bases are a match to TRBD2. The CDR3 sequence is 17 residues long. The germline CDR1 and CDR2 sequences are SGHNT and YENEEA. J was trimmed by 4 bases and V by 5 bases; bases with no gene match: 7. The CDR3 reads CASSQGTSGRVGETQYF. The DNA for the CDR3 is TGTGCCAGCAGCCAAGGGACTAGCGGGAGGGTAGGAGAGACCCAGTACTTC.

This clone was picked up one time. The chain is built from TRBV7-9 and TRBJ1-6, with 8 bases matching TRBD1. The V gene end was trimmed by 3 bases and the J gene end by 5 bases; junction bases not matched to a gene: 3. The CDR3 covers 15 residues. Germline V gene lookup returns CDR1 SEHNR and CDR2 FQNEAQ (reference sequence). In DNA form, the CDR3 reads TGTGCCAGCAGCTTCGGACAGGGTAATAATTCACCCCTCCACTTT. This gives the protein CASSFGQGNNSPLHF.

The chain links TRBV19 to TRBJ1-6, with 10 bases aligning to TRBD1. The CDR3 has 14 amino acids. In germline, CDR1 is LNHDA, CDR2 SQIVND (reference sequence). Trimming at V came to 5 bases and at J to 5 bases, leaving 0 bases not matched to a gene. The CDR3 nucleotides read TGTGCCAGTAGTGGACAGGGGGATAATTCACCCCTCCACTTT. Protein product: CASSGQGDNSPLHF.